This is a list of T cell receptor beta chains from one sample in a study of vaccination and CD4 T cells after COVID-19. Their antigens remain unidentified. TCRdb redid the calling of the PCR reads with MiXCR, one entry per CDR3 protein. The table shows about 24,000 distinct CDR3 sequences, with 62% occurring only once. The sample consisted of CD4+ T cells from blood, cultured in vitro. The receptors derive from a human donor who had recovered from COVID-19. Each CDR3 is given with its conserved first and last residue. D genes are given only for firm matches. For some rows the clone size is stated as once, few or many, or as a class when expanded; others skip it.

>-|TRBJ1-1|-|TRBV15
CATSRVGLMNTEAFF
TGTGCCACCAGCAGAGTAGGACTCATGAACACTGAAGCTTTCTTT
>TRBD1|TRBJ1-5|-|TRBV20-1
CSARVLLGTADQPQHF
TGCAGTGCTAGGGTGCTACTCGGGACAGCGGATCAGCCCCAGCATTTT
>TRBD2|TRBJ2-5|-|TRBV15
CATSRAPGRSGGQETQYF
TGTGCCACCAGCAGAGCCCCTGGACGGTCGGGGGGCCAAGAGACCCAGTACTTC
>-|TRBJ2-7|-|TRBV10-1
CASSESGRRGQYF
TGCGCCAGCAGTGAGTCGGGACGGCGAGGCCAGTACTTC
>TRBD1|TRBJ2-3|-|TRBV6-2/TRBV6-3
CASCPLDRVTDTQYF
TGTGCCAGCTGTCCTCTGGACAGGGTTACAGATACGCAGTATTTT
>TRBD2|TRBJ2-1|-|TRBV6-2/TRBV6-3
CASTFKAGTSGIHNEQFF
TGTGCCAGCACTTTTAAAGCGGGGACTAGCGGAATCCACAATGAGCAGTTCTTC
>-|TRBJ2-3|-|TRBV6-5
CASSYSEKGFSTDTQYF
TGTGCCAGCAGTTACTCGGAGAAGGGATTCTCCACAGATACGCAGTATTTT
>-|TRBJ2-1|-|TRBV20-1
CSALTGKSSYNEQFF
TGCAGTGCCCTGACAGGTAAAAGCTCCTACAATGAGCAGTTCTTC
>TRBD1|TRBJ1-2|-|TRBV4-3
CASSRNRDSYGYTF
TGCGCCAGCAGCCGAAACCGGGACAGCTATGGCTACACCTTC
>TRBD1|TRBJ1-5|few|TRBV19
CASSLMTGRGQPQHF
TGTGCCAGTAGTCTCATGACAGGGAGGGGTCAGCCCCAGCATTTT
>TRBD2|TRBJ2-3|-|TRBV7-9
CASSGDSGRATDTQYF
TGTGCCAGCAGCGGCGATAGCGGGAGGGCCACAGATACGCAGTATTTT
>-|TRBJ1-5|once|TRBV20-1
CSARETVGSNQPQHF
TGCAGTGCTAGAGAAACAGTCGGAAGCAATCAGCCCCAGCATTTT
>TRBD1|TRBJ1-5|-|TRBV10-3
CAISADRSGAGGQPQHF
TGTGCCATCAGTGCCGACAGATCCGGCGCAGGGGGTCAGCCCCAGCATTTT
>-|TRBJ2-1|-|TRBV10-3
CAISGLSLNNEQFF
TGTGCCATCAGTGGGCTATCCCTAAACAATGAGCAGTTCTTC
>-|TRBJ2-7|-|TRBV11-2
CASSSGLPPKEQYF
TGTGCCAGCAGCTCGGGACTTCCGCCGAAGGAGCAGTACTTC
>-|TRBJ2-6|-|TRBV19
CASSIPTGRAGANVLTF
TGTGCCAGTAGTATACCGACAGGGAGGGCTGGGGCCAACGTCCTGACTTTC
>-|TRBJ1-1|few|TRBV10-1
CASSRGGGTEAFF
TGCGCCAGTTCTAGGGGAGGTGGCACTGAAGCTTTCTTT
>-|TRBJ1-1|-|TRBV30
CAWTRPRVDAEAFF
TGTGCCTGGACCCGACCAAGGGTCGACGCTGAAGCTTTCTTT
>-|TRBJ1-5|few|TRBV2
CASSGPENQPQHF
TGTGCCAGCAGTGGGCCGGAGAATCAGCCCCAGCATTTT
>TRBD2|TRBJ2-2|-|TRBV6-1
CASRRLVAGGGGTGELFF
TGTGCCAGCAGGCGGCTTGTAGCGGGAGGAGGCGGCACCGGGGAGCTGTTTTTT
>-|TRBJ2-2|-|TRBV20-1
CSARDLWPGELFF
TGCAGTGCTAGAGATCTTTGGCCCGGGGAGCTGTTTTTT
>TRBD1|TRBJ1-4|-|TRBV28
CASSSDRDEKLFF
TGTGCCAGCAGCTCGGACAGGGATGAAAAACTGTTTTTT
>-|TRBJ2-3|few|TRBV20-1
CSAPVPASTDTQYF
TGCAGTGCCCCCGTTCCAGCTAGCACAGATACGCAGTATTTT
>-|TRBJ1-5|few|TRBV20-1
CSARRDTNQPQHF
TGCAGTGCTAGACGGGACACCAATCAGCCCCAGCATTTT
>-|TRBJ2-1|-|TRBV24-1
CATSRTYNEQFF
TGTGCCACCAGTCGGACGTACAATGAGCAGTTCTTC
>-|TRBJ2-5|-|TRBV19
CASSIAVGQETQYF
TGTGCCAGTAGTATAGCTGTCGGCCAAGAGACCCAGTACTTC
>-|TRBJ1-2|few|TRBV20-1
CSASDRSNYGYTF
TGCAGTGCTAGTGACAGGTCTAACTATGGCTACACCTTC
>-|TRBJ2-3|medium-sized|TRBV6-1
CASSSRGDINTDTQYF
TGTGCCAGCAGCTCCCGAGGGGACATAAACACAGATACGCAGTATTTT
>-|TRBJ1-1|few|TRBV20-1
CSARDLRGPGTEAFF
TGCAGTGCTAGAGATCTAAGGGGCCCGGGTACTGAAGCTTTCTTT
>-|TRBJ2-2|-|TRBV28
CASRAFATGELFF
TGTGCCAGCAGGGCGTTTGCCACCGGGGAGCTGTTTTTT
>-|TRBJ1-1|-|TRBV20-1
CSASGRTEAFF
TGCAGTGCTAGCGGACGAACTGAAGCTTTCTTT
>-|TRBJ1-1|-|TRBV7-8
CASSLVGGQGVVAEAFF
TGTGCCAGCAGCTTAGTGGGAGGCCAAGGTGTTGTCGCTGAAGCTTTCTTT
>TRBD1|TRBJ1-5|few|TRBV30
CAWSVGQGAVGQPQHF
TGTGCCTGGAGTGTGGGGCAGGGGGCGGTCGGTCAGCCCCAGCATTTT
>-|TRBJ1-5|-|TRBV28
CASSSPSSGNQPQHF
TGTGCCAGCAGTTCCCCATCCTCTGGCAATCAGCCCCAGCATTTT
>-|TRBJ2-7|-|TRBV12-1
CAQLRDEQYF
TGTGCCCAGCTCCGTGACGAGCAGTACTTC
>-|TRBJ1-4|-|TRBV29-1
CSAQGTANEKLFF
TGCAGCGCCCAGGGGACCGCCAATGAAAAACTGTTTTTT
>-|TRBJ2-3|-|TRBV6-1
CASRLLGAKTTDTQYF
TGTGCCAGCAGGCTGCTTGGGGCGAAGACCACAGATACGCAGTATTTT
>-|TRBJ1-5|-|TRBV2
CASSGASEQPQHF
TGTGCCAGCAGTGGGGCCTCGGAGCAGCCCCAGCATTTT
>-|TRBJ1-2|-|TRBV2
CASSALLTGCGYTF
TGTGCCAGCAGTGCTCTCCTCACGGGGTGTGGCTACACCTTC
>TRBD1|TRBJ2-4|-|TRBV5-4
CASSSTGKENIQYF
TGTGCCAGCAGCTCGACAGGGAAGGAAAACATTCAGTACTTC
>-|TRBJ1-5|-|TRBV27
CASKPMTVSNQPQHF
TGTGCCAGCAAACCTATGACGGTTAGCAATCAGCCCCAGCATTTT
>TRBD1|TRBJ1-1|few|TRBV27
CASSSYRDRGRNTEAFF
TGTGCCAGCAGTTCTTATCGGGACAGAGGAAGGAACACTGAAGCTTTCTTT
>TRBD2|TRBJ2-1|-|TRBV2
CASSVAGGLNEQFF
TGTGCCAGCAGTGTGGCGGGAGGGCTCAATGAGCAGTTCTTC